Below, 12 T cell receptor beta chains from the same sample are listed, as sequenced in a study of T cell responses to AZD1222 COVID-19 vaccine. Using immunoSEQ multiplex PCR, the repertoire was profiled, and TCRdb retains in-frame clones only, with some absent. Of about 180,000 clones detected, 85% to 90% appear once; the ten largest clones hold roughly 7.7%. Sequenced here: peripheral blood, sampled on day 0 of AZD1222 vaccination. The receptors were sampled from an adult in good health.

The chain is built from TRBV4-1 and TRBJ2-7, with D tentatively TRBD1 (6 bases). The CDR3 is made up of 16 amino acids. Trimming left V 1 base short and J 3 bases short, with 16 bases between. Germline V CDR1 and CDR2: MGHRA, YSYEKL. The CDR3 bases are TGCGCCAGCAGCCAAGGGGTGATTCAGGGGCTCTACGAGCAGTACTTC. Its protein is CASSQGVIQGLYEQYF.

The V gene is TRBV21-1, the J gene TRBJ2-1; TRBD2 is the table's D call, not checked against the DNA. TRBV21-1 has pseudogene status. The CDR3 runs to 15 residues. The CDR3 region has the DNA TGTGCCAGCAGCAAGGGATATAGCGCCTACAATGAGCAGTTCTTC. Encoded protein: CASSKGYSAYNEQFF.

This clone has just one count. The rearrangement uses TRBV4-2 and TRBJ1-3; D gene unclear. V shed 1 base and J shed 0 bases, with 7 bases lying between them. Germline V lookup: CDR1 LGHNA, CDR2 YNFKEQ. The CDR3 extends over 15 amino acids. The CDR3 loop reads CASSQVFPSGNTIYF. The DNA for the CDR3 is TGTGCCAGCAGCCAAGTTTTCCCCTCTGGAAACACCATATATTTT.

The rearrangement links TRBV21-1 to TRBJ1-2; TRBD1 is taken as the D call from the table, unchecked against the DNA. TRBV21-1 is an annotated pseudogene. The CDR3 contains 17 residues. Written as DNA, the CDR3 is TGTGCCAGCAACCGACAGGGGGCCTCCCTCGTAGGCTATGGCTACACCTTC. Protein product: CASNRQGASLVGYGYTF.

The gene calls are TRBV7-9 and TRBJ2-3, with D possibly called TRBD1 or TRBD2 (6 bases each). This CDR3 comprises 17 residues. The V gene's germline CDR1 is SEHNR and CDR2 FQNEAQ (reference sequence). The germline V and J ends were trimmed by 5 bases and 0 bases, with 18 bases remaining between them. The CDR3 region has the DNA TGTGCCAGCAGCCTGAGGGGGGACGGGTCTAGCACAGATACGCAGTATTTT. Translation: CASSLRGDGSSTDTQYF.

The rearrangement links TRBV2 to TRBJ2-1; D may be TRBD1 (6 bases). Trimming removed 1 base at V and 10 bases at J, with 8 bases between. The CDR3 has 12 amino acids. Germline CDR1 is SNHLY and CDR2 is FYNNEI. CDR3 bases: TGTGCCAGCAGTGAAGGGGGGCTAGAGCAGTTCTTC. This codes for CASSEGGLEQFF.

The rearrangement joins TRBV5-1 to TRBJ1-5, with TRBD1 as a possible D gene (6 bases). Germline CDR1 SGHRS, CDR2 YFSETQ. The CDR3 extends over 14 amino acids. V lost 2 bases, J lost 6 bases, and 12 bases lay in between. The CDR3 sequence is CASSLNTGIQPQHF. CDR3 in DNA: TGCGCCAGCAGCTTAAACACAGGGATTCAGCCCCAGCATTTT. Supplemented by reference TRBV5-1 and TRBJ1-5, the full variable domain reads KAGVTQTPRYLIKTRGQQVTLSCSPISGHRSVSWYQQTPGQGLQFLFEYFSETQRNKGNFPGRFSGRQFSNSRSEMNVSTLELGDSALYLCASSLNTGIQPQHFGDGTRLSIL.

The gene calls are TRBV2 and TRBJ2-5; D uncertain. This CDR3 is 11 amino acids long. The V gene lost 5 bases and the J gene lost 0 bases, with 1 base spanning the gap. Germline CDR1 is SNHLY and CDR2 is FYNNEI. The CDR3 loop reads CASSNQETQYF. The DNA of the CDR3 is TGTGCCAGCAGTAACCAAGAGACCCAGTACTTC.

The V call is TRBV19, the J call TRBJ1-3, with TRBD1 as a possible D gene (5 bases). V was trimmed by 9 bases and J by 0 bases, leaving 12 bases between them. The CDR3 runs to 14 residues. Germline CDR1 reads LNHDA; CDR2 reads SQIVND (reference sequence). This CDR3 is CASQGLRSGNTIYF. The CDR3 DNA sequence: TGTGCCAGCCAGGGACTTCGCTCTGGAAACACCATATATTTT.

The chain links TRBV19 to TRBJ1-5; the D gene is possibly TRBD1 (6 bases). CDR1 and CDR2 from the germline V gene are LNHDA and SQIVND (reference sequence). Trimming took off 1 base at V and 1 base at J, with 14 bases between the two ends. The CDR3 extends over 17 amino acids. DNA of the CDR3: TGTGCCAGTAGTATAGGGACAGCTAGATTAAGCAATCAGCCCCAGCATTTT. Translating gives CASSIGTARLSNQPQHF.

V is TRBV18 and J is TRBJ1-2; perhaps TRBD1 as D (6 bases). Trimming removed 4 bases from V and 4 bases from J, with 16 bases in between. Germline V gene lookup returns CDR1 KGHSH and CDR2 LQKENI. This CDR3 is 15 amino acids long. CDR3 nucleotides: TGTGCCAGCTCACAGGGGGATACAGGGCCCTATGGCTACACCTTC. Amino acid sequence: CASSQGDTGPYGYTF.

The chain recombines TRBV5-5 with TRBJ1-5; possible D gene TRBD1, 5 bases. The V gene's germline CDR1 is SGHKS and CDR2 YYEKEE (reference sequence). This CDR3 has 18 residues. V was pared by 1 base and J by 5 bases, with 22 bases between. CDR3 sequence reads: CASSLWAPTALGHQPQHF. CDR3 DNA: TGTGCCAGCAGCTTGTGGGCCCCCACAGCCTTGGGGCATCAGCCCCAGCATTTT.